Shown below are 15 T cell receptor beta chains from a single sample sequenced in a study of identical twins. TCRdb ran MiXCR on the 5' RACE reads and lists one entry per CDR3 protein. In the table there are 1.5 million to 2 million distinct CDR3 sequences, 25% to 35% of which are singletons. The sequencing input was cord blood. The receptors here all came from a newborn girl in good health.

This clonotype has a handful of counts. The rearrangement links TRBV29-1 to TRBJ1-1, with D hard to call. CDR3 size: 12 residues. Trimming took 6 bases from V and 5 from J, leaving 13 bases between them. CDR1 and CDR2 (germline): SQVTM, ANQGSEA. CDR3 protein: CSVRGSGTEAFF. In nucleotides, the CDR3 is TGCAGCGTGCGGGGTTCTGGGACTGAAGCTTTCTTT.

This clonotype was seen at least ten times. The CDR3 DNA is TGTGCCAGCAGCTCTGGACTGCCAGGCACAGATACGCAGTATTTT. Residues: CASSSGLPGTDTQYF. The V gene is TRBV9, the J gene TRBJ2-3; D is possibly TRBD2 (5 bases). V was pared by 4 bases and J by 1 base, with 13 bases between. The CDR3 totals 15 residues. Germline V gene lookup returns CDR1 SGDLS and CDR2 YYNGEE.

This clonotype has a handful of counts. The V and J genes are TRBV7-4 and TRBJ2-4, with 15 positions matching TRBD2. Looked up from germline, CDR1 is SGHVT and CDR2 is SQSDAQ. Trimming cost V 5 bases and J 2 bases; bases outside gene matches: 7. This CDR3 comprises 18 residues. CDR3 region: CASSPSGTSGGTKNIQYF. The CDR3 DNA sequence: TGTGCCAGCAGCCCAAGCGGGACTAGCGGGGGGACCAAAAACATTCAGTACTTC.

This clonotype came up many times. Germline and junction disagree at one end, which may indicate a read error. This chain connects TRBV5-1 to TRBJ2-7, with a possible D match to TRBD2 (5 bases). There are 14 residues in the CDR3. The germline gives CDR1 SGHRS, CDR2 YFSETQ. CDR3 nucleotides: TGTGCCAGCAGTTTCTCGGGAACCTCCTACGAGCAGTACTTC. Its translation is CASSFSGTSYEQYF.

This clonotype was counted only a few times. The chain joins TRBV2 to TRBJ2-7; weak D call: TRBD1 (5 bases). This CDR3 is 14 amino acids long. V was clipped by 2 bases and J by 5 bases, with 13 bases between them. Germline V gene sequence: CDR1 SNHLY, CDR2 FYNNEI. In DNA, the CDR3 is TGTGCCAGCAGTGAACGCCAGGGAAGGAACGAGCAGTACTTC. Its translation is CASSERQGRNEQYF.

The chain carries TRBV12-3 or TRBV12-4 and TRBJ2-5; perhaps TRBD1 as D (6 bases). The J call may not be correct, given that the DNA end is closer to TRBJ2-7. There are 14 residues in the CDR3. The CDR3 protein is CASSSTGSKGEQYF. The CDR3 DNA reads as TGTGCCAGCAGTTCCACAGGGTCCAAGGGCGAGCAGTACTTC.

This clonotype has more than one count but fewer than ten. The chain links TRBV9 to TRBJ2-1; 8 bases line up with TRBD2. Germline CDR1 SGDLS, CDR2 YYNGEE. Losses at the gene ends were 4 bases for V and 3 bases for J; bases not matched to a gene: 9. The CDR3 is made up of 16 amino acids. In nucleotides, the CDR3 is TGTGCCAGCAGCCCCGAGCGGGGGCGTTACTACAATGAGCAGTTCTTC. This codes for CASSPERGRYYNEQFF.

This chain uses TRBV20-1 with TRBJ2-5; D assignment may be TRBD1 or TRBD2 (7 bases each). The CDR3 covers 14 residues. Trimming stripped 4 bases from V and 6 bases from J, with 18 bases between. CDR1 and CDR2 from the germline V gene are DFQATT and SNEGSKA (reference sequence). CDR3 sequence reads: CSAKVGGTEKTQYF. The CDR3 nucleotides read TGCAGTGCTAAGGTCGGGGGGACAGAAAAGACCCAGTACTTC.

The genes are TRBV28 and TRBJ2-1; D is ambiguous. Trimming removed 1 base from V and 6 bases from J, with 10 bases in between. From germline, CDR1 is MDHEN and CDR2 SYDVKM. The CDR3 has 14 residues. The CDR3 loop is CASSLFKMSNEQFF. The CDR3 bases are TGTGCCAGCAGTTTATTTAAGATGAGCAATGAGCAGTTCTTC.

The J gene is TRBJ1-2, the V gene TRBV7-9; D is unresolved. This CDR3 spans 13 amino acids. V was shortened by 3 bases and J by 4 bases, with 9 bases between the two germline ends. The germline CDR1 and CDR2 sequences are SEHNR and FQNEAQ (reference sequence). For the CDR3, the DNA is TGTGCCAGCAGCTTTTTCCCGTTCTATGGCTACACCTTC. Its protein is CASSFFPFYGYTF.

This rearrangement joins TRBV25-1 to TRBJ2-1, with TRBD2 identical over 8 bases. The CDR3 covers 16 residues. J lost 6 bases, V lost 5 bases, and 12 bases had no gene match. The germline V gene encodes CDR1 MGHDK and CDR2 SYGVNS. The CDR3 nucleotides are TGTGCCAGCAGTTCCCGGTGGGCGGGAGGCTTCAATGAGCAGTTCTTC. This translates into CASSSRWAGGFNEQFF.

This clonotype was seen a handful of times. The CDR3 bases are TGCGCCAGCAGCGTCAGGGCGCACAGCGATGGCTACACCTTC. Amino acids: CASSVRAHSDGYTF. The chain carries TRBV5-1 and TRBJ1-2; maybe TRBD1 (5 bases). Between the trimmed V and J ends, which lost 4 bases and 6 bases, there was a span of 16 bases. The CDR3 length is 14 residues. The germline V gene has CDR1 SGHRS and CDR2 YFSETQ.

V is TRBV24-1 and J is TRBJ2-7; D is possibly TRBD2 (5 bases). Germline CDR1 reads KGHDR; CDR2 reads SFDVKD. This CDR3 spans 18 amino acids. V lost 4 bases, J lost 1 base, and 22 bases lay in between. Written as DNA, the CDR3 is TGTGCCACCAGTGACCCCCTTTCGGGGTTCTCCCTTTCCTACGAGCAGTACTTC. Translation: CATSDPLSGFSLSYEQYF.

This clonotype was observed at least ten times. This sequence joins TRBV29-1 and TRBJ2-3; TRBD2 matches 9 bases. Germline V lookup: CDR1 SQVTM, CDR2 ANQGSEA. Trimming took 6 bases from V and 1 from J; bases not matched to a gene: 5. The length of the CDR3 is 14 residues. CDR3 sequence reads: CSVPTSGRTDTQYF. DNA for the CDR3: TGCAGCGTCCCGACTAGCGGACGCACAGATACGCAGTATTTT.

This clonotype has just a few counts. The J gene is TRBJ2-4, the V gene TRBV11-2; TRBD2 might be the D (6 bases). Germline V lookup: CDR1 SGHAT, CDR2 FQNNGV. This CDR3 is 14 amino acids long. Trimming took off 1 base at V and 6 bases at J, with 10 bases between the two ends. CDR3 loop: CASSLVRGGNIQYF. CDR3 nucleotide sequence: TGTGCCAGCAGCTTAGTCCGGGGAGGAAACATTCAGTACTTC.